The next 10 T cell receptor beta chains were all read from a single sample in a study of T cell clusters in autoimmune cytopenias. Each sample's input was roughly 250 ng genomic DNA, some 38,000 genome equivalents. Multiplex touch-down PCR amplified TRB using TRB-A and TRB-B pools in one tube. Reanalyzing the multiplex PCR reads, TCRdb keeps one entry per CDR3 protein, without DNA. This sample contains approximately 7,000 distinct CDR3 sequences. These data also formed part of another study, on T cell repertoires in aging, cancer and after chemotherapy.

Sequenced sample: peripheral blood. These receptors all come from a human donor in good health.

Judged by frequency, this clonotype is medium-sized. This sequence joins TRBV12-3 or TRBV12-4 and TRBJ2-2; the D gene TCRdb calls, TRBD2, cannot be checked with no DNA. The CDR3 is 14 residues long. The CDR3 protein is CASRSSGGTGELFF.

The V call is TRBV6-5, the J call TRBJ2-2; the TCRdb call, TRBD2, lacks DNA for checking. Germline V lookup: CDR1 MNHEY, CDR2 SVGAGI. The CDR3 covers 15 residues. The CDR3 protein is CASKPSGALTGELFF.

By frequency, this clonotype is medium-sized. The chain couples TRBV6-1 to TRBJ1-2; TCRdb's D gene call, TRBD1, goes unchecked for lack of DNA. CDR3 length: 14 residues. Germline CDR1 MNHNS, CDR2 SASEGT. CDR3 sequence reads: CASSASGRGYGYTF.

The chain carries TRBV20-1 and TRBJ2-5; TCRdb designates TRBD2, a call that cannot be tested without DNA. The CDR3 sequence is 14 residues long. The germline V gene has CDR1 DFQATT and CDR2 SNEGSKA (reference sequence). The CDR3 loop reads CSARFSGGSKTQYF.

The chain has TRBV20-1 and TRBJ2-3. The CDR3 spans 14 residues. Looked up from germline, CDR1 is DFQATT and CDR2 is SNEGSKA (reference sequence). This CDR3 is CSAQIGLAPDTQYF.

The rearrangement links TRBV20-1 to TRBJ2-1; the D gene TCRdb calls, TRBD1, cannot be checked with no DNA. The CDR3 has 12 amino acids. Germline assignment: CDR1 DFQATT and CDR2 SNEGSKA (reference sequence). CDR3 region: CSARGGGGEQFF.

This clonotype is classed as medium-sized by frequency. CDR3: CASGWTGAYEQYF. This chain connects TRBV6-2 or TRBV6-3 to TRBJ2-7; TCRdb gives TRBD1 as the D gene, but with no DNA this cannot be confirmed. This CDR3 comprises 13 residues. Germline CDR1 MNHEY, CDR2 SVGEGT.

The chain uses TRBV20-1 and TRBJ2-7; there is no DNA to check the TCRdb D call of TRBD1. Germline CDR1 is DFQATT and CDR2 is SNEGSKA (reference sequence). CDR3 length: 14 amino acids. The chain's CDR3 is CSARDPRGANEQYF.

According to its frequency, this clonotype is medium-sized. The rearrangement uses TRBV5-7 and TRBJ1-2. TRBV5-7 carries the ORF label, with uncertain function. This CDR3 spans 15 amino acids. The CDR3 region is CASSGGGLSNYGYTF.

This chain connects TRBV19 to TRBJ2-3; TCRdb outputs TRBD1, but without DNA this stays unchecked. Germline values: CDR1 LNHDA, CDR2 SQIVND (reference sequence). This CDR3 comprises 13 residues. CDR3 region: CASRDRGTDTQYF.